Sequencing of this T cell receptor (beta chain) was carried out in a study of blood T cell repertoires in COVID-19. The CDR3 covers 14 residues. Trimming left V 2 bases short and J 2 bases short, with 10 bases between. Germline V lookup: CDR1 MNHNS, CDR2 SASEGT. Repertoires were generated with immunoSEQ multiplex PCR, while TCRdb's copy carries only in-frame clones and drops some. The data show under 130,000 clones, 70% to 90% seen once. This sequence joins TRBV6-1 and TRBJ2-7; D is possibly TRBD1 (6 bases). What was sequenced was peripheral blood. This TCR was recovered from a man aged 45-65 years in a cohort sampled during active COVID-19. The CDR3 protein is CASSEKGVTYEQYV. The CDR3 DNA reads TGTGCCAGCAGTGAAAAGGGGGTGACCTACGAGCAGTACGTC.